Sequencing of this TCR beta chain was carried out in a study of cytomegalovirus exposure and HLA in healthy donors. Findings and caveats of the study: In a later analysis, TCR beta V- and J-gene trimming was associated with a missense DCLRE1C variant.

CDR1 SGHVS and CDR2 FQNEAQ come from the germline V gene. The CDR3 extends over 14 amino acids. V shed 3 bases and J shed 1 base, with 10 bases lying between them. PCR employed 60 Vbeta and 13 Jbeta primers. Assay used: immunoSEQ multiplex PCR; TCRdb lists only in-frame clones, some missing. The sample has about 110,000 clones, roughly 70% seen once. Only a few counts were recorded for this clone. As yet, its antigen is unknown. The sequenced sample was PBMCs. This chain joins TRBV7-8 and TRBJ2-7, with D possibly matching TRBD2 (6 bases). This receptor was identified in a man aged 35-49 years in good health and CMV-seronegative. Here the CDR3 DNA reads TGTGCCAGCAGCTTGGGAGGCCCGTCCTACGAGCAGTACTTC. This codes for CASSLGGPSYEQYF.